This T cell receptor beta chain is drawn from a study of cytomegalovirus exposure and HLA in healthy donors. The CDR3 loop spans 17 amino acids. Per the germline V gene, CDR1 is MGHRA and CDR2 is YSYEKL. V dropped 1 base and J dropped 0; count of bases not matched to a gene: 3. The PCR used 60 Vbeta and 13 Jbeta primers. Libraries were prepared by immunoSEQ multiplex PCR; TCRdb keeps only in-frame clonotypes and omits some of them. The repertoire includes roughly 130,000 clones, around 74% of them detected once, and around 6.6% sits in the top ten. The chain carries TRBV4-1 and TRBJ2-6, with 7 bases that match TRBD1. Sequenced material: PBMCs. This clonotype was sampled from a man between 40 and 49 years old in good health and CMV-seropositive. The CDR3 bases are TGCGCCAGCAGCCAAGGACAGGGATTCTCTGGGGCCAACGTCCTGACTTTC. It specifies CASSQGQGFSGANVLTF.